Below, 11 T cell receptor beta chains from the same sample are listed, as sequenced in a study of blood T cell repertoires in COVID-19 (dated by TCRdb to the early 2020s). Library preparation used the immunoSEQ multiplex PCR assay. TCRdb's version of the immuneACCESS table is confined to in-frame rearrangements and falls short of the full clone set. An unresolved V gene accounts for under half of the shortfall where checked; the remainder is of unknown origin. This sample holds 400,000 or so clones; 70% to 90% were observed only once. The top ten clones comprise 2% to 2.5% of the sample. The specimen was PBMCs or T cells enriched from blood (not recorded which). The receptors originated from a woman aged 35 to 49 with acute COVID-19.

This clone was seen just once. The chain has TRBV30 and TRBJ1-3; D possibly corresponds to TRBD1 (5 bases). V lost 0 bases to trimming and J lost 0 bases, with 9 bases between them. The CDR3 is made up of 15 amino acids. The germline CDR1 and CDR2 sequences are GTSNPN and SVGIG (reference sequence). The CDR3 region is CAWSVSRVSGNTIYF. DNA for the CDR3: TGTGCCTGGAGTGTGTCCAGGGTCTCTGGAAACACCATATATTTT.

J is TRBJ1-1 and V is TRBV13; the match to TRBD1 covers 8 bases. Germline loops: CDR1 PRHDT, CDR2 FYEKMQ (reference sequence). CDR3 size: 15 residues. V dropped 1 base and J dropped 1; count of bases not matched to a gene: 2. CDR3 DNA sequence: TGTGCCAGCAGCTTAGACAGGGGGGGGAACACTGAAGCTTTCTTT. This translates into CASSLDRGGNTEAFF.

This rearrangement joins TRBV5-5 to TRBJ1-5; 8 nucleotides align to TRBD1. Germline V gives CDR1 SGHKS, CDR2 YYEKEE (reference sequence). The CDR3 spans 19 residues. V shed 7 bases, J shed 0 bases, and the junction held 18 bases outside the gene matches. The CDR3 protein is CASPATHLDRGYSNQPQHF. In DNA form, the CDR3 reads TGTGCCAGCCCGGCGACCCATCTAGACAGGGGATATAGCAATCAGCCCCAGCATTTT.

The V gene is TRBV11-2, the J gene TRBJ1-4; TRBD1 is a possible D gene (5 bases). This CDR3 is built from 17 residues. CDR1 and CDR2 (germline): SGHAT, FQNNGV. Trimming pared 6 bases from V and 4 bases from J, leaving 21 bases between. CDR3 sequence (DNA): TGTGCCAGCAGTTTGAACGCCATGGGGGGGATTAATGAAAAACTGTTTTTT. Translating it yields CASSLNAMGGINEKLFF.

This clone was recorded once. The genes are TRBV5-5 and TRBJ1-2; D is ambiguous. Trimming took 0 bases from V and 6 from J, leaving 6 bases between them. CDR3 length: 12 residues. The germline V gene encodes CDR1 SGHKS and CDR2 YYEKEE (reference sequence). The CDR3 reads CASSLVVHGYTF. The CDR3, as DNA: TGTGCCAGCAGCTTGGTAGTACATGGCTACACCTTC.

The chain is built from TRBV24-1 and TRBJ1-5; D may be TRBD1 (5 bases). This CDR3 comprises 13 residues. The germline CDR1 and CDR2 sequences are KGHDR and SFDVKD. Trimming removed 9 bases at V and 1 base at J, with 9 bases between. CDR3 in DNA: TGTGCCACCCAGGGTCTCAGCAATCAGCCCCAGCATTTT. It translates to CATQGLSNQPQHF.

This clone was detected a few times. This chain connects TRBV3-1 (or the pseudogene TRBV3-2) to TRBJ2-1, with TRBD1 matching over 9 bases. The length of the CDR3 is 16 residues. Germline loops: CDR1 LGHDT, CDR2 YNNKEL (reference sequence). Trimming removed 4 bases from V and 7 bases from J; junction bases left unmatched: 11. This chain's CDR3 is CASSLLLTGGWNEQFF. As DNA, the CDR3 is TGTGCCAGCAGCCTGCTCTTGACAGGGGGATGGAATGAGCAGTTCTTC.

The chain has TRBV10-2 and TRBJ2-1, with 9 bases fitting TRBD2. CDR3 size: 17 residues. CDR1 and CDR2 from the germline V gene are WSHSY and SAAADI. V shed 1 base, J shed 2 bases, and the junction held 6 bases outside the gene matches. The CDR3 loop reads CASSEYVSGGTYNEQFF. The DNA for the CDR3 is TGCGCCAGCAGTGAGTACGTTAGCGGGGGAACCTACAATGAGCAGTTCTTC.

V gene TRBV15 combines with J gene TRBJ1-4; 7 nucleotides agree with TRBD1. CDR3 length equals 16 residues. Losses at the gene ends were 1 base for V and 5 bases for J; bases not matched to a gene: 7. CDR1 is LNHNV and CDR2 is YYDKDF in the germline V gene (reference sequence). The CDR3, as DNA: TGTGCCACCAGCAGAGGAAGACAGGGCAGGAATGAAAAACTGTTTTTT. The encoded protein is CATSRGRQGRNEKLFF.

The chain joins TRBV19 to TRBJ2-7, with 8 bases aligning to TRBD1. The CDR3 is 15 residues long. CDR1 is LNHDA, CDR2 SQIVND, per germline (reference sequence). V gave up 7 bases and J gave up 0 bases; unmatched junction bases: 8. Written as DNA, the CDR3 is TGTGCCAGTACCCCCGGGACAGGCCCCTCCTACGAGCAGTACTTC. This sequence encodes CASTPGTGPSYEQYF.

This rearrangement joins TRBV5-1 to TRBJ2-7; 8 bases are shared with TRBD2. CDR1 is SGHRS, CDR2 YFSETQ, per germline. Trimming cost V 0 bases and J 6 bases; bases outside gene matches: 11. This CDR3 region has 16 residues. The DNA for the CDR3 is TGCGCCAGCAGCTTGGAGCTCTTAGCGGGGCCCGGCGAGCAGTACTTC. As protein: CASSLELLAGPGEQYF.